The 26 T cell receptor beta chains presented below share a single source sample, sequenced in a study of T cell responses to AZD1222 COVID-19 vaccine. The repertoire was sequenced with immunoSEQ multiplex PCR; TCRdb's copy has only in-frame clones and lacks some. The data hold under 100,000 clones, with roughly 88% observed a single time. Source: peripheral blood, taken 28 days after the second AZD1222 dose. All receptors come from an adult who received the AZD1222 COVID-19 vaccine.

The J gene is TRBJ2-7, the V gene TRBV5-1, with TRBD1 matching over 9 bases. Unmatched junction bases numbered 5, after V lost 0 bases and J lost 1 base. Germline V gives CDR1 SGHRS, CDR2 YFSETQ. This CDR3 comprises 16 residues. DNA of the CDR3: TGCGCCAGCAGCTTGGTGGGACAGGGTATATCCTACGAGCAGTACTTC. Translated, it gives CASSLVGQGISYEQYF.

The CDR3 loop reads CASSPGRARQTQYF. The DNA for the CDR3 is TGTGCCAGCAGTCCCGGACGAGCGAGGCAGACCCAGTACTTC. This chain connects TRBV28 to TRBJ2-5; D call uncertain. CDR3 length: 14 residues. Germline loops: CDR1 MDHEN, CDR2 SYDVKM. V was trimmed by 5 bases and J by 6 bases, leaving 16 bases between them.

The chain recombines TRBV28 with TRBJ2-1, with TRBD2 matching over 11 bases. V was clipped by 6 bases and J by 3 bases; unmatched bases: 4. Germline lookup yields CDR1 MDHEN and CDR2 SYDVKM. CDR3 size: 15 residues. The CDR3: CASRTGLAVYNEQFF. CDR3 sequence (DNA): TGTGCCAGCAGGACGGGACTAGCGGTCTACAATGAGCAGTTCTTC.

The V call is TRBV19, the J call TRBJ2-2, with D perhaps matching TRBD1 (6 bases). The CDR3 length is 15 residues. The V gene's germline CDR1 is LNHDA and CDR2 SQIVND (reference sequence). Trimming removed 6 bases at V and 4 bases at J, with 15 bases between. CDR3 protein: CASSVLDSPTGELFF. The CDR3 nucleotides are TGTGCCAGTAGCGTTTTGGACAGCCCCACCGGGGAGCTGTTTTTT. Looking up the rest from reference TRBV19 and TRBJ2-2 gives the full variable domain: DGGITQSPKYLFRKEGQNVTLSCEQNLNHDAMYWYRQDPGQGLRLIYYSQIVNDFQKGDIAEGYSVSREKKESFPLTVTSAQKNPTAFYLCASSVLDSPTGELFFGEGSRLTVL.

The V gene is TRBV30, the J gene TRBJ1-2, with D possibly TRBD1 on 6 matching bases. Trimming left V 4 bases short and J 3 bases short, with 18 bases between. The germline gives CDR1 GTSNPN, CDR2 SVGIG (reference sequence). This CDR3 spans 15 amino acids. This CDR3 is CAWITGGGLDYGYTF. The CDR3 DNA is TGTGCCTGGATAACCGGGGGGGGGCTCGACTATGGCTACACCTTC.

This clone appeared a single time. The V gene is TRBV6-2 or TRBV6-3, the J gene TRBJ2-6; D is undetermined. Germline assignment: CDR1 MNHEY and CDR2 SVGEGT. The CDR3 has 18 residues. Trimming took off 2 bases at V and 0 bases at J, with 14 bases between the two ends. The CDR3 nucleotides are TGTGCCAGCAGTTACCTTTTTGGGCCAAACTCTGGGGCCAACGTCCTGACTTTC. This codes for CASSYLFGPNSGANVLTF.

This sequence joins TRBV7-9 and TRBJ1-2; TRBD1 is a possible D gene (6 bases). Germline CDR1 reads SEHNR; CDR2 reads FQNEAQ (reference sequence). V shed 5 bases and J shed 8 bases, with 21 bases lying between them. The CDR3 length is 15 residues. This CDR3 reads CASSPNRDTFYGYTF. In nucleotides, the CDR3 is TGTGCCAGCAGCCCGAACCGGGACACCTTTTACGGCTACACCTTC.

The rearrangement uses TRBV7-2 and TRBJ2-1, with TRBD2 matching over 11 bases. CDR1 is SGHTA and CDR2 is FQGNSA in the germline V gene. The V gene end was trimmed by 4 bases and the J gene end by 7 bases; junction bases not matched to a gene: 15. This CDR3 is built from 18 residues. CDR3 nucleotide sequence: TGTGCCAGCAGCTCCAGGACTAGCGGGCGGGGGCCCCTTAATGAGCAGTTCTTC. As protein: CASSSRTSGRGPLNEQFF.

The rearrangement links TRBV5-4 to TRBJ2-5; 7 nucleotides agree with TRBD2. The CDR3 contains 16 residues. Germline-derived CDR1 and CDR2 are SGHNT and YYREEE (reference sequence). V was clipped by 4 bases and J by 3 bases; unmatched bases: 12. CDR3 coding DNA: TGTGCCAGCAGCCCTGGCCCGGGGAGGGGAAAAGAGACCCAGTACTTC. Translating it yields CASSPGPGRGKETQYF.

This chain links TRBV19 with TRBJ2-2; the D gene is possibly TRBD2 (7 bases). The ends were cut back, 7 bases at V and 4 bases at J, with 16 bases in the middle. Germline V lookup: CDR1 LNHDA, CDR2 SQIVND (reference sequence). The CDR3 totals 15 residues. CDR3 in amino acids: CASTPGGWVTGELFF. The DNA for the CDR3 is TGTGCCAGTACCCCGGGGGGCTGGGTCACCGGGGAGCTGTTTTTT.

CDR3 nucleotide sequence: TGTGCCAGTAGTCGAGACAGGTCTCAGCCCCAGCATTTT. This codes for CASSRDRSQPQHF. The chain joins TRBV19 to TRBJ1-5, with a tentative D call TRBD1 (6 bases). Trimming stripped 5 bases from V and 6 bases from J, with 11 bases between. The germline V gene has CDR1 LNHDA and CDR2 SQIVND (reference sequence). The CDR3 is made up of 13 amino acids. Filled out from reference TRBV19 and TRBJ1-5, the complete variable domain reads DGGITQSPKYLFRKEGQNVTLSCEQNLNHDAMYWYRQDPGQGLRLIYYSQIVNDFQKGDIAEGYSVSREKKESFPLTVTSAQKNPTAFYLCASSRDRSQPQHFGDGTRLSIL.

This clone was seen only a few times. The CDR3 DNA reads as TGTGCCAGCAGTGAGGACAGGCCTTACGAGCAGTACTTC. Translated, it gives CASSEDRPYEQYF. The V and J genes are TRBV28 and TRBJ2-7; 7 nucleotides align to TRBD1. The CDR3 extends over 13 amino acids. J was trimmed by 4 bases and V by 5 bases; bases with no gene match: 5. Germline assignment: CDR1 MDHEN and CDR2 SYDVKM.

This clone was observed a few times. This chain joins TRBV10-3 and TRBJ2-6; a possible D gene is TRBD1 (6 bases). Germline CDR1 ENHRY, CDR2 SYGVKD. The CDR3 covers 15 residues. Trimming took 3 bases from V and 2 from J, leaving 8 bases between them. Here the CDR3 DNA reads TGTGCCATCAGTGAAGGACAGCCTGGGGCCAACGTCCTGACTTTC. Amino acids: CAISEGQPGANVLTF.

This chain links TRBV24-1 with TRBJ2-2; D unclear. The CDR3 consists of 13 residues. From germline, CDR1 is KGHDR and CDR2 SFDVKD. Trimming removed 6 bases from V and 5 bases from J, with 9 bases in between. CDR3 in DNA: TGTGCCACCAGTAATTGGGATACCGGGGAGCTGTTTTTT. It codes for CATSNWDTGELFF.

V gene TRBV5-1 combines with J gene TRBJ1-1; TRBD1 matches 9 bases. The CDR3 totals 14 residues. Germline CDR1 SGHRS, CDR2 YFSETQ. V trimming: 5 bases; J trimming: 5 bases; junction bases outside the gene matches: 7. CDR3 sequence (DNA): TGCGCCAGCAGGGAACAGGGGGCGAAAACTGAAGCTTTCTTT. Translated: CASREQGAKTEAFF.

This clone was counted a single time. The rearrangement links TRBV9 to TRBJ2-3; D call uncertain. CDR3 length: 14 amino acids. With 0 bases removed from V and 3 bases from J, the gap between germline ends came to 8 bases. Looked up from germline, CDR1 is SGDLS and CDR2 is YYNGEE. The CDR3 here is CASSVDVSTDTQYF. Written as DNA, the CDR3 is TGTGCCAGCAGCGTAGATGTGAGTACAGATACGCAGTATTTT.

This clone was seen a few times. The V and J genes are TRBV6-5 and TRBJ1-5, with TRBD1 matching 7 bases. Germline lookup yields CDR1 MNHEY and CDR2 SVGAGI. The CDR3 totals 15 residues. The ends lost 5 bases at V and 1 base at J; junction bases unmatched: 5. The CDR3 region is CASSLGGSSNQPQHF. The CDR3 DNA follows: TGTGCCAGCAGTCTAGGGGGCTCGAGCAATCAGCCCCAGCATTTT.

V and J are TRBV5-8 and TRBJ1-2, with D uncertain. V was cut by 6 bases and J by 3 bases, with 18 bases left in between. Germline V gene sequence: CDR1 SGHTS, CDR2 YDEGEE. The CDR3 runs 15 residues. DNA for the CDR3: TGTGCCAGCATCAACGAGATAAGAGCAGACTATGGCTACACCTTC. Translation gives CASINEIRADYGYTF.

The rearrangement joins TRBV11-3 to TRBJ1-2, with a tentative D call TRBD1 (6 bases). Trimming took 6 bases from V and 10 from J, leaving 15 bases between them. Germline V gene sequence: CDR1 SGHNT, CDR2 YENEEA. CDR3 length: 12 amino acids. The CDR3 here is CASSLTQGAYTF. The CDR3 bases are TGTGCCAGCAGTCTAACACAGGGAGCCTACACCTTC.

The chain couples TRBV6-2 or TRBV6-3 to TRBJ2-1, with 7 bases lining up with TRBD2. Germline V gene lookup returns CDR1 MNHEY and CDR2 SVGEGT. V dropped 4 bases and J dropped 1; count of bases not matched to a gene: 7. The CDR3 is 16 amino acids. CDR3 bases: TGTGCCAGCAGTTCTCCAATAGCGGGTTCCTACAATGAGCAGTTCTTC. It specifies CASSSPIAGSYNEQFF.

The gene calls are TRBV12-3 or TRBV12-4 and TRBJ2-7; D not certain. The CDR3 covers 12 residues. Trimming pared 4 bases from V and 6 bases from J, leaving 10 bases between. For the CDR3, the DNA is TGTGCCAGCAGTTCTCAAATTGGCGAGCAGTACTTC. It yields the protein CASSSQIGEQYF.

V gene TRBV5-1 combines with J gene TRBJ2-5, with 7 positions matching TRBD2. This CDR3 has 16 amino acids. Germline assignment: CDR1 SGHRS and CDR2 YFSETQ. V was pared by 4 bases and J by 2 bases, with 11 bases of the junction left unmatched. CDR3 bases: TGCGCCAGCAGCCCCGGGGGAGCGGGGAGACAAGAGACCCAGTACTTC. Encoded protein: CASSPGGAGRQETQYF.

The rearrangement links TRBV5-8 to TRBJ2-7; D not resolved. Trimming pared 0 bases from V and 7 bases from J, leaving 11 bases between. The CDR3 has 13 amino acids. Germline V gene lookup returns CDR1 SGHTS and CDR2 YDEGEE. The CDR3 loop is CASSLGSGWEQYF. The DNA of the CDR3 is TGTGCCAGCAGCTTGGGTTCAGGTTGGGAGCAGTACTTC.

This clone was observed once. This chain connects TRBV6-1 to TRBJ2-7, with D perhaps matching TRBD1 (5 bases). Trimming pared 0 bases from V and 3 bases from J, leaving 9 bases between. CDR3 length: 14 amino acids. Per the germline V gene, CDR1 is MNHNS and CDR2 is SASEGT. The CDR3 region is CASSEAPTGYEQYF. As DNA, the CDR3 is TGTGCCAGCAGTGAAGCGCCAACAGGCTACGAGCAGTACTTC.

The V gene is TRBV9, the J gene TRBJ2-6; D uncertain. Trimming took 3 bases from V and 0 from J, leaving 7 bases between them. Looked up from germline, CDR1 is SGDLS and CDR2 is YYNGEE. There are 15 residues in the CDR3. In DNA, the CDR3 is TGTGCCAGCAGCGAGGGTAGCTCTGGGGCCAACGTCCTGACTTTC. This translates into CASSEGSSGANVLTF.

This sequence joins TRBV28 and TRBJ2-3; 11 positions match TRBD2. Germline values: CDR1 MDHEN, CDR2 SYDVKM. The CDR3 covers 19 residues. After removal of 3 bases from V and 0 bases from J, the junction contained 11 bases not matched to a gene. The CDR3 protein is CASSFPALAGGYSTDTQYF. The CDR3 nucleotides read TGTGCCAGCAGTTTCCCCGCGCTAGCGGGAGGATATAGCACAGATACGCAGTATTTT.